This TCR beta chain emerged from a study of CD8+ T cells in alopecia areata. V was clipped by 5 bases and J by 0 bases, with 20 bases between them. The CDR3 runs to 18 residues. CDR1 is LNHNV, CDR2 YYDKDF, per germline (reference sequence). Treatment given: oral pan-JAK inhibitor, 5-10 mg twice daily. After isolation, RNA underwent reverse transcription to generate cDNA as the sequencing template. Clones were read by immunoSEQ multiplex PCR, and TCRdb kept only the in-frame ones, dropping some. The repertoire includes roughly 190,000 clones, 60% to 70% of them detected once, and approximately 0.63% sits in the top ten.

The sample was CD4+ T cells sorted from blood, taken at week 4, from a patient treated with tofacitinib. The clonotype comes from a human donor with alopecia areata. The rearrangement uses TRBV15 and TRBJ2-1; possibly TRBD1 or TRBD2 for D (5 bases each). This chain's CDR3 is CATSARSGTYRSYNEQFF. Here the CDR3 DNA reads TGTGCCACCAGCGCGCGTTCCGGGACCTACCGCTCCTACAATGAGCAGTTCTTC.